The 6 T cell receptor beta chains listed next were all sequenced from one sample in a study of cytomegalovirus exposure and HLA in healthy donors (dated by TCRdb to about 2017). Libraries came from the immunoSEQ multiplex PCR assay. Sourced from immuneACCESS, this table was stored by TCRdb with only in-frame sequences that have V and J called. A share of the clones is absent; for the studies checked, an unresolved V gene accounts for under half, and the remainder has no known explanation. This sample has some 110,000 clones in its table, and roughly nine tenths of those were observed once. About 1.8% of the sample comes from the top ten. The sequenced material came from PBMCs. Source of these receptors: a woman under 30 in good health and CMV-seropositive.

This clone was picked up one time. The V gene is TRBV4-2, the J gene TRBJ1-6; TRBD1 might be the D (6 bases). Germline V gives CDR1 LGHNA, CDR2 YNFKEQ. This CDR3 contains 17 residues. The V gene lost 3 bases and the J gene lost 7 bases, with 19 bases spanning the gap. CDR3 protein: CASSQGAVRGRNSPLHF. CDR3 sequence (DNA): TGTGCCAGCAGCCAGGGGGCCGTGAGGGGCCGGAATTCACCCCTCCACTTT.

The CDR3 protein is CASSPRSSSYNEQFF. CDR3 coding DNA: TGTGCCAGCAGTCCGCGGTCGAGCTCCTACAATGAGCAGTTCTTC. This chain connects TRBV28 to TRBJ2-1; D uncertain. Germline loops: CDR1 MDHEN, CDR2 SYDVKM. The CDR3 is made up of 15 amino acids. V was shortened by 5 bases and J by 0 bases, with 11 bases between the two germline ends.

This chain joins TRBV6-5 and TRBJ1-5; TRBD1 might be the D (6 bases). V gave up 6 bases and J gave up 7 bases, with 13 bases separating them. This CDR3 region has 13 residues. Looked up from germline, CDR1 is MNHEY and CDR2 is SVGAGI. The CDR3 DNA is TGTGCCAGCAGACAACAGGGTTCCCAGCCCCAGCATTTT. This gives the protein CASRQQGSQPQHF.

The chain links TRBV7-9 to TRBJ1-3; 10 bases line up with TRBD1. The CDR3 is 17 residues long. In germline, CDR1 is SEHNR, CDR2 FQNEAQ (reference sequence). V trimming: 1 base; J trimming: 1 base; junction bases outside the gene matches: 4. The CDR3 nucleotides read TGTGCCAGCAGCTTAGGGGACAGGGGAAGATCTGGAAACACCATATATTTT. Protein: CASSLGDRGRSGNTIYF.

The chain couples TRBV6-5 to TRBJ1-1; D is unclear. Deletions cut 6 bases from V and 1 base from J, with 9 bases between. CDR1 and CDR2 (germline): MNHEY, SVGAGI. The CDR3 contains 13 residues. The CDR3 is CASSQTPNTEAFF. CDR3 nucleotide sequence: TGTGCCAGCAGCCAAACACCGAACACTGAAGCTTTCTTT.

V usage is TRBV7-9 and J usage is TRBJ2-5; D perhaps matches TRBD2 (6 bases). The germline gives CDR1 SEHNR, CDR2 FQNEAQ (reference sequence). The CDR3 is 14 amino acids. With 3 bases removed from V and 3 bases from J, the gap between germline ends came to 11 bases. The CDR3 DNA sequence: TGTGCCAGCAGCTTCTGGGGACTGGAAGAGACCCAGTACTTC. The encoded protein is CASSFWGLEETQYF.